The clone carrying this TCR beta chain was counted a few times. What it binds is not known. The sample is drawn from a study of T cells in Graves' hyperthyroidism and ophthalmopathy. CDR1 is DFQATT and CDR2 is SNEGSKA in the germline V gene (reference sequence). This CDR3 has 16 amino acids. V was shortened by 0 bases and J by 2 bases, with 14 bases between the two germline ends. Amplification of TCR beta CDR3 regions was performed using RNA transcripts as template. The primer set for the first-round RT-PCR of the TCR CDR3 was HTBI. MiXCR was run by TCRdb on the multiplex PCR reads, yielding one entry per CDR3 protein. Of about 610,000 distinct CDR3 sequences listed, roughly 14% are singletons. Study findings and constraints: Most expanded thyroid clonotypes above 0.001 also appeared in blood. A model of 13 V-J pairs discriminated ophthalmopathy from stable hyperthyroidism.

V gene TRBV20-1 combines with J gene TRBJ1-5; maybe TRBD1 (5 bases). This clonotype was sampled from a middle-aged woman with Graves' ophthalmopathy. Source material: blood. CDR3 coding DNA: TGCAGTGCTAGAGATCCCATGACAGTTGGCAATCAGCCCCAGCATTTT. Protein sequence: CSARDPMTVGNQPQHF.